These T cell receptor beta chains were read from a single sample in a study of blood T cells in healthy people across ages. TCRdb re-analysed the 5' RACE reads in MiXCR, keeping a single row per CDR3 protein. Seen here are more than 500,000 distinct CDR3 sequences, roughly a quarter observed once, and the top ten hold approximately 3.5%. This sample also belongs to another study, concerning T cells of mothers and their children.

Sequencing used blood. All receptors derive from a boy between 2 and 10 years old in good health. The CDR3 runs from the conserved cysteine through the conserved F or W. The D gene is left open where the match is weak. The size of a clone is reported for some rows only, either as once, few or many, or as a class for expanded clones.

CDR3nt	CDR3aa	abundance	v_gene	j_gene	d_gene
TGCGCCAGCAGCCAAGAAACCAAAATGGGAAATGAGCAGTTCTTC	CASSQETKMGNEQFF	few	TRBV4-3	TRBJ2-1	-
TGTGCCAGCCGGGGGAGGGGGACAGGGCGTGAAAAACTGTTTTTT	CASRGRGTGREKLFF	-	TRBV12-3/TRBV12-4	TRBJ1-4	TRBD1
TGTGCCAGCAGCCTCTCCGGTGGGACAGTGTTCACTGAAGCTTTCTTT	CASSLSGGTVFTEAFF	few	TRBV7-2	TRBJ1-1	TRBD1
TGTGCCAGCAGTTACTCAACAGTGTTTTACTTC	CASSYSTVFYF	-	TRBV6-5	TRBJ2-7	-
TGCAGTGCCTCGAGGAGGCCCTTCGATACGCAGTATTTT	CSASRRPFDTQYF	few	TRBV20-1	TRBJ2-3	-
TGCAGTGCTTCTACCGGGACAGGGGGTTCTCAACAGTTCTTC	CSASTGTGGSQQFF	-	TRBV20-1	TRBJ2-1	TRBD1
TGTGTCAGTAGTATAAGAGGTCCGGGAGTCACCAAAAACATTCAGTACTTC	CVSSIRGPGVTKNIQYF	few	TRBV19	TRBJ2-4	-
TGTGCCACACGGAAAGAAGCTAGAATCGGCTACGAGCAGTACTTC	CATRKEARIGYEQYF	few	TRBV2	TRBJ2-7	-
TGTGCCAGCAGTTTATATCTTGGGGCAGGGAGTAATGGCTACACCTTC	CASSLYLGAGSNGYTF	-	TRBV27	TRBJ1-2	-
TGTGCCAGCAGTTTGGGACGTAGGTACACAGATACGCAGTATTTT	CASSLGRRYTDTQYF	-	TRBV6-2/TRBV6-3	TRBJ2-3	-
TGTGCCAGCAGCTTAAAAATGGGACTTTTCCTCAATGAGCAGTTCTTC	CASSLKMGLFLNEQFF	once	TRBV7-9	TRBJ2-1	-
TGTGCCAGTAGTCTATTAGCGGGAGACTACAATGAGCAGTTCTTC	CASSLLAGDYNEQFF	-	TRBV19	TRBJ2-1	TRBD2
TGCAGCGTTGCTCCCCTCTCTGGGGCCAACGTCCTGACTTTC	CSVAPLSGANVLTF	many	TRBV29-1	TRBJ2-6	-
TGCAGTGCATCACCGGATCTCTTTGGAAACACCATATATTTT	CSASPDLFGNTIYF	-	TRBV20-1	TRBJ1-3	-
TGTGCCAGCAGTTTAACCTCAGGGCTTCTAGGCTACACCTTC	CASSLTSGLLGYTF	-	TRBV27	TRBJ1-2	-
TGTGCCAAACGACAACCGAGGACAGGTGCCTACGAGCAGTACTTC	CAKRQPRTGAYEQYF	-	TRBV21-1	TRBJ2-7	-
TGTGCCAGCAGTTTAGTGACCTCCCACGAGCAGTACTTC	CASSLVTSHEQYF	-	TRBV12-3/TRBV12-4	TRBJ2-7	-
TGTGCCAGCAGTGCGGGACACATACTCCGTAACTATGGCTACACCTTC	CASSAGHILRNYGYTF	-	TRBV6-1	TRBJ1-2	-
TGTGCCATCAGGGGGGACAGGGGAGACAATGAGCAGTTCTTC	CAIRGDRGDNEQFF	few	TRBV10-3	TRBJ2-1	TRBD1
TGTGCCAGCAGCGTGGGGACAGGGGGTACCGGGGACACCATATATTTT	CASSVGTGGTGDTIYF	-	TRBV9	TRBJ1-3	TRBD1
TGTGCCAGCAGCTCGGTTAGCGGGAGGAGTTCCTACAATGAGCAGTTCTTC	CASSSVSGRSSYNEQFF	few	TRBV7-9	TRBJ2-1	TRBD2
TGCAGTGCTTCCTCCACAGGGGGGGAGACCCAGTACTTC	CSASSTGGETQYF	few	TRBV20-1	TRBJ2-5	TRBD1
TGTGCCAGCAGCCAACGCCCTGCCTACGAGCAGTACTTC	CASSQRPAYEQYF	few	TRBV3-1	TRBJ2-7	-
TGTGCCAGCAGCCCTGACAGGGTGAACACTGAAGCTTTCTTT	CASSPDRVNTEAFF	-	TRBV11-2	TRBJ1-1	TRBD1
TGTGCGTGGAGCCCTTGGGGTGAAAAACTGTTTTTT	CAWSPWGEKLFF	-	TRBV30	TRBJ1-4	-
TGCAGCGTTGTGACGGCGGTCGGAGGGAATGAGCAGTTCTTC	CSVVTAVGGNEQFF	-	TRBV29-1	TRBJ2-1	-
TGCGCCAGCAGCTGGAACGACAGGGGAAGAGGTGGCTACACCTTC	CASSWNDRGRGGYTF	-	TRBV5-1	TRBJ1-2	TRBD1
TGTGCCAGCAGTTCGGGCGGTGCGGCACAAGAGACCCAGTACTTC	CASSSGGAAQETQYF	-	TRBV6-2/TRBV6-3	TRBJ2-5	-
TGTGCCAGCAGAGGAACTAGCGGGTCTGGGGCCAACGTCCTGACTTTC	CASRGTSGSGANVLTF	-	TRBV6-5	TRBJ2-6	TRBD2
TGTGCCAGCAGCCAAGGGTGGACAGCAAACTCACCCCTCCACTTT	CASSQGWTANSPLHF	-	TRBV4-2	TRBJ1-6	-
TGTGCCAGCAGCTTGGCGCAGGCCTATGGCTACACCTTC	CASSLAQAYGYTF	-	TRBV11-2	TRBJ1-2	-
TGCGCCAGCAGCTTGGACCCCCTCGGCTGGTTCTTC	CASSLDPLGWFF	-	TRBV5-1	TRBJ2-1	-
TGTGCCAGCAGCTTCGACAGGGGGGAACAGTACTTC	CASSFDRGEQYF	few	TRBV13	TRBJ2-4	TRBD1
TGCAGTGCTAGTCCTAGGACTAGACTATACAATGAGCAGTTCTTC	CSASPRTRLYNEQFF	-	TRBV20-1	TRBJ2-1	TRBD2
TGTGCCAGCAGCCAATCCGCGAACACCGGGGAGCTGTTTTTT	CASSQSANTGELFF	-	TRBV3-1	TRBJ2-2	-
TGTGCCAGCAGTTCCAGGGGGAACACCGGGGAGCTGTTTTTT	CASSSRGNTGELFF	-	TRBV12-3/TRBV12-4	TRBJ2-2	-
TGTGCCACCAGCAAGGGACAGCTGAGCTCCTATAATTCACCCCTCCACTTT	CATSKGQLSSYNSPLHF	few	TRBV15	TRBJ1-6	TRBD1
TGTGCCAGCAGCGTAGAATCGGGAGTAGCGGGCGACACCTACGAGCAGTACTTC	CASSVESGVAGDTYEQYF	-	TRBV9	TRBJ2-7	TRBD2
TGTGCCACCAGCAGAGATCAGCTAGCTCAAGAGACCCAGTACTTC	CATSRDQLAQETQYF	many	TRBV15	TRBJ2-5	-
TGTGCCAGCAGCCAAGGACCCCGCTCCTACGAGCAGTACTTC	CASSQGPRSYEQYF	-	TRBV9	TRBJ2-7	-
TGTGCCAGCAGCGGAGGGGGGCAACAAGAGACCCAGTACTTC	CASSGGGQQETQYF	few	TRBV9	TRBJ2-5	-
TGTGCCGCATCAACGCCCGTACTAGCGACCCACAATGAGCAGTTCTTC	CAASTPVLATHNEQFF	-	TRBV24-1	TRBJ2-1	TRBD2
TGTGCCAGCAGCCAACTGGTGGGAGAGACCCAGTACTTC	CASSQLVGETQYF	many	TRBV3-1	TRBJ2-5	-
TGTGCCAGCAGCGGGCGGGAGGCCTACGAGCAGTACTTC	CASSGREAYEQYF	-	TRBV21-1	TRBJ2-7	-
TGTGCCAGCAGTTGCTCGACCACAGATACGCAGTATTTT	CASSCSTTDTQYF	-	TRBV6-5	TRBJ2-3	-
TGTGCCAGCAGCTTAGAAGTTAGCGGGAGGGCCAGGGAGACCCAGTACTTC	CASSLEVSGRARETQYF	few	TRBV7-6	TRBJ2-5	TRBD2
TGTGCCAGCAGCTTCTATCTGTCGCGGACAGGGCGCCCAAGGGGAACTGAAGCTTTCTTT	CASSFYLSRTGRPRGTEAFF	few	TRBV11-2	TRBJ1-1	TRBD1
TGTGCCAGCATCTCACAGGGCCTCGTTCCTGGCTACACCTTC	CASISQGLVPGYTF	-	TRBV2	TRBJ1-2	-
TGTGCCAGCAGTCAAGGGGGAGGGGAGACCCAGTACTTC	CASSQGGGETQYF	few	TRBV4-1	TRBJ2-5	-
TGTGCCAGCAGCTCCCTCCTGGGGTGGATGGAAGCTTTCTTT	CASSSLLGWMEAFF	-	TRBV11-2	TRBJ1-1	-
TGTGCCACCAGCAGCTTCCCCCGCGGACTTGAACTAGCCAAAAACATTCAGTACTTC	CATSSFPRGLELAKNIQYF	few	TRBV15	TRBJ2-4	-
TGTGCCAGCAGCTTAGCCCTTCTAGCGGGCCTTTTCAATGAGCAGTTCTTC	CASSLALLAGLFNEQFF	few	TRBV7-2	TRBJ2-1	TRBD2
TGTGCCATCACTCACTCGGGACTATCTACAGATACGCAGTATTTT	CAITHSGLSTDTQYF	-	TRBV10-3	TRBJ2-3	TRBD2
TGCGCCAGCAGCCCTGGACAGGCCCCCACAGATACGCAGTATTTT	CASSPGQAPTDTQYF	-	TRBV5-1	TRBJ2-3	TRBD1